This entry is about one T cell receptor (beta chain). The assay was immunoSEQ multiplex PCR, and TCRdb's table has in-frame clones only and misses some. The data show around 180,000 clones, about 83% seen once. The data stem from a study of blood T cell repertoires in COVID-19. Background on the study: T cells, B-cell-depleted T cells, or PBMCs provided the cDNA or gDNA that served as material.

Living in about two dozen US areas, the participants were between roughly 18 and 90 years of age. Membership in each cohort depended on participant-reported clinical history. Among Cohort 3 donors, those recovered had two negative PCRs, clearance, or symptom resolution. The germline V and J ends were trimmed by 1 base and 0 bases, with 9 bases remaining between them. This CDR3 is 15 amino acids long. Germline CDR1 reads SGHAT; CDR2 reads FQNNGV. The clonotype originates from a woman between 25 and 40 years old who had recovered from COVID-19. The rearrangement uses TRBV11-2 and TRBJ1-1, with no clear D. The material sequenced was PBMCs or T cells enriched from blood (not recorded which). The CDR3 sequence is CASSLVRHLNTEAFF. CDR3 nucleotides: TGTGCCAGCAGCTTAGTTCGACACCTGAACACTGAAGCTTTCTTT.